This T cell receptor (beta chain) was documented in a study of blood T cell repertoires in COVID-19. Study background: PBMCs, B-cell-depleted T cells, or T cells provided the cDNA or gDNA that made up the material.

This clone was observed a few times. CDR3 length: 13 amino acids. V lost 0 bases and J 5 bases, leaving 7 bases between the germline ends. Original handling: The assay estimated nucleated cells by amplifying reference gene primers. Sequencing used immunoSEQ multiplex PCR; TCRdb keeps in-frame clones, though not all of them. V and J calls and clone size are given by that table; D and trimming were obtained from the DNA. The table shows about 120,000 clones, with roughly four fifths occurring only once. The sequence derives from a human donor in a cohort sampled during active COVID-19. Sequenced: peripheral blood. The gene calls are TRBV12-3 or TRBV12-4 and TRBJ1-2; no reliable D call. CDR3 in amino acids: CASSLARQYGYTF. The CDR3 nucleotides are TGTGCCAGCAGTTTAGCCCGTCAGTATGGCTACACCTTC.